Presented here are 6 T cell receptor beta chains from one specimen sequenced in a study of blood T cell repertoires in COVID-19. Libraries were prepared by immunoSEQ multiplex PCR; TCRdb keeps only in-frame clonotypes and omits some of them. The repertoire holds 150,000 to 200,000 clones, with roughly 84% as singletons. Specimen: PBMCs or T cells enriched from blood (not recorded which). The receptors originated from a human donor with acute COVID-19. The donor label of this sample is uncertain.

The V and J genes are TRBV3-1 (or the pseudogene TRBV3-2) and TRBJ2-1, with D maybe TRBD2 (7 bases). The germline V and J ends were trimmed by 0 bases and 9 bases, with 27 bases remaining between them. Germline V gene data show CDR1 as LGHDT and CDR2 as YNNKEL (reference sequence). The CDR3 runs to 19 residues. The CDR3 coding sequence is TGTGCCAGCAGCCAAGAAAGAGAGCGCGGGGGCTCCCTTCGGGGTGAGCAGTTCTTC. Its protein product is CASSQERERGGSLRGEQFF.

The V call is TRBV5-8, the J call TRBJ2-5; the match to TRBD1 covers 10 bases. Germline V gives CDR1 SGHTS, CDR2 YDEGEE. Trimming at V came to 3 bases and at J to 5 bases, leaving 4 bases not matched to a gene. This CDR3 has 14 amino acids. CDR3 amino acids: CASSSGQGGETQYF. The CDR3 DNA reads TGTGCCAGCAGCTCCGGACAGGGGGGTGAGACCCAGTACTTC.

The chain has TRBV3-1 (or the pseudogene TRBV3-2) and TRBJ1-2; 7 bases line up with TRBD1. The V gene's germline CDR1 is LGHDT and CDR2 YNNKEL (reference sequence). The CDR3 is 14 amino acids. The V and J ends lost 6 bases and 0 bases, in that order; junction bases with no gene match: 4. The CDR3 DNA is TGTGCCAGCAGTACAGGGGAGACTAACTATGGCTACACCTTC. It yields the protein CASSTGETNYGYTF.

The sample holds a few counts of this clone. The DNA of the CDR3 is TGTGCCAGCAGTTTGATGGGAGGGGGAGCCCAGCATTTT. As protein: CASSLMGGGAQHF. J is TRBJ1-5 and V is TRBV6-5; the D gene is possibly TRBD1 (6 bases). V lost 4 bases and J 11 bases, leaving 15 bases between the germline ends. There are 13 residues in the CDR3. Germline CDR1 MNHEY, CDR2 SVGAGI.

The V gene is TRBV19, the J gene TRBJ2-1, with 12 bases lining up with TRBD1. Germline trimming cut 10 bases from V and 7 bases from J; bases unmatched to any gene: 8. The germline V gene encodes CDR1 LNHDA and CDR2 SQIVND (reference sequence). This CDR3 spans 14 amino acids. CDR3 sequence (DNA): TGTGCCACCGACTTGGGACAGGGGGCTAATGAGCAGTTCTTC. It specifies CATDLGQGANEQFF. The full variable domain, rest sourced from reference TRBV19 and TRBJ2-1, is DGGITQSPKYLFRKEGQNVTLSCEQNLNHDAMYWYRQDPGQGLRLIYYSQIVNDFQKGDIAEGYSVSREKKESFPLTVTSAQKNPTAFYLCATDLGQGANEQFFGPGTRLTVL.

This clone has only one observation. The chain has TRBV5-1 and TRBJ2-7; 7 bases align to TRBD2. The CDR3 has 15 amino acids. V gave up 3 bases and J gave up 4 bases; unmatched junction bases: 10. Germline lookup yields CDR1 SGHRS and CDR2 YFSETQ. Written as DNA, the CDR3 is TGCGCCAGCAGCTCTGAGGGGAGGGTCGGTTACGAGCAGTACTTC. Residues: CASSSEGRVGYEQYF.